The clone carrying this T cell receptor (beta chain) came up many times. Its antigen is unidentified. It was uncontrolled infection, other autoimmune disease, pregnancy or lactation that excluded patients. What was amplified from RNA transcripts were TCR beta CDR3 regions. HTBI primers were the set used in a first-round RT-PCR of the TCR CDR3. TCRdb reanalysed the multiplex PCR reads using MiXCR and keeps one entry per CDR3 protein. Of about 380,000 distinct CDR3 sequences detected, approximately 18% appear once; the ten largest clones hold less than 45%. The sample originates from a study of T cells in Graves' hyperthyroidism and ophthalmopathy. Points from the study as a whole: Ophthalmopathy prediction by the model preceded onset by a median about 6 months. Appearing also in blood were most of the thyroid clonotypes expanded above 0.001.

Specimen: blood. The clonotype was recovered from a man younger than 30 with Graves' ophthalmopathy.

The CDR3 reads CASSLEGSGTATNEKLFF. In DNA form, the CDR3 reads TGTGCCAGCAGCTTAGAGGGGTCCGGCACTGCAACTAATGAAAAACTGTTTTTT. The chain has TRBV7-9 and TRBJ1-4; D is perhaps TRBD1 (5 bases). Trimming pared 1 base from V and 0 bases from J, leaving 15 bases between. CDR3 length: 18 amino acids. Germline V gene data show CDR1 as SEHNR and CDR2 as FQNEAQ (reference sequence).